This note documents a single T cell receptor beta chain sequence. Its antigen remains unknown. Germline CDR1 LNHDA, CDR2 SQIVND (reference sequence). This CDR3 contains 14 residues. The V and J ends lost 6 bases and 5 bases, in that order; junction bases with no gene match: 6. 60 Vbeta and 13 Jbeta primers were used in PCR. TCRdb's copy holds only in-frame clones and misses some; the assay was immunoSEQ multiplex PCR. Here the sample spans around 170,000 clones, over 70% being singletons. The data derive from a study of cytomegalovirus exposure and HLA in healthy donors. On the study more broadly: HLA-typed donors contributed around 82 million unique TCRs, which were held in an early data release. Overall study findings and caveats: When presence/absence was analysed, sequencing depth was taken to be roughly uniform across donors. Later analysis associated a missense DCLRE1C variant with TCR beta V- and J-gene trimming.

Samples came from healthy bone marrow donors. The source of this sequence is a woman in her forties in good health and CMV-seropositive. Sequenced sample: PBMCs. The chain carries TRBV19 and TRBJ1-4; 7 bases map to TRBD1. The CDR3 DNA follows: TGTGCCAGTAGGGGGGGACAGCTGAATGAAAAACTGTTTTTT. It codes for CASRGGQLNEKLFF.